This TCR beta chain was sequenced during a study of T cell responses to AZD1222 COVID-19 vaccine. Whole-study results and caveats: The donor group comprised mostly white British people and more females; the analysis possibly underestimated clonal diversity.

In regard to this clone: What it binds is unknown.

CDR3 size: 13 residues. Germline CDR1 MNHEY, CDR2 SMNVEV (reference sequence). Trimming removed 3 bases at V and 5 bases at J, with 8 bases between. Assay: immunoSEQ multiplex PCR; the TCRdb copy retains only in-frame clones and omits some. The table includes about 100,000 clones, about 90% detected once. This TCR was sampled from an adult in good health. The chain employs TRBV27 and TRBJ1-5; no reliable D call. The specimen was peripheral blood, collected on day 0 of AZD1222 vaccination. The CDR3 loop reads CASSFGLDQPQHF. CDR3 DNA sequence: TGTGCCAGCAGTTTTGGACTGGATCAGCCCCAGCATTTT.